The T cell receptor beta chain described here comes from a study of T cells in Graves' hyperthyroidism and ophthalmopathy. Study context: Peripheral blood was collected at initial diagnosis, before any treatment. Findings and limits, study-wide: Researchers report that a 13 V-J model separated ophthalmopathy from stable hyperthyroidism.

The table lists this clonotype with many counts. Its antigen is unidentified. Authors of the study amplified TCR beta CDR3 regions from RNA transcripts. HTBI primers were used for first-round RT-PCR of the TCR CDR3. A single record per CDR3 protein comes from TCRdb applying MiXCR to the multiplex PCR reads. The data hold around 290,000 distinct CDR3 sequences, with 17% observed a single time. The study included ophthalmopathy patients with Clinical Activity Score at least 3, NOSPECS grade at least 4 and duration under 3 months. Clinical symptoms, serum thyroxine and TRAb, thyroid ultrasound and orbital computed tomography were used for the diagnoses. The CDR3 is made up of 14 amino acids. V lost 2 bases and J 7 bases, leaving 13 bases between the germline ends. Germline CDR1 SGHRS, CDR2 YFSETQ.

The sample taken for sequencing was blood. V is TRBV5-1 and J is TRBJ2-1, with D tentatively TRBD1 (7 bases). The TCR was taken from a woman in her fifties or sixties with Graves' ophthalmopathy. CDR3 bases: TGCGCCAGCAGCTTAAGTGCAGGGGGGAATGAGCAGTTCTTC. Translating it yields CASSLSAGGNEQFF.